The 11 T cell receptor beta chains given below trace back to one sample, sequenced in a study of blood T cell repertoires in COVID-19. Data came from immunoSEQ multiplex PCR; TCRdb stores just in-frame clones and leaves some out. This table has about 440,000 clones, more than 85% appearing once. Material for sequencing was peripheral blood. The receptors here all came from a woman in her 30s with acute or convalescent COVID-19.

About this clone itself: At one end, the junction sequence differs from germline, possibly due to a read error. This chain connects TRBV6-1 to TRBJ2-7, with 9 bases identical to TRBD2. Germline V gene lookup returns CDR1 MNHNS and CDR2 SASEGT. This CDR3 comprises 12 residues. The CDR3 DNA sequence: TGTGCCAGCAGTGAAGCTGCCACTAGCGGGTTCTTC. It yields the protein CASSEAATSGFF.

The chain recombines TRBV29-1 with TRBJ2-3, with 8 bases aligning to TRBD1. The V and J ends lost 0 bases and 3 bases, in that order; junction bases with no gene match: 8. Germline loops: CDR1 SQVTM, CDR2 ANQGSEA. The CDR3 sequence is 16 residues long. The CDR3 DNA reads as TGCAGCGTTGAAGATGGCAGGGGGCTTCAGACAGATACGCAGTATTTT. This encodes CSVEDGRGLQTDTQYF.

The gene calls are TRBV10-2 and TRBJ1-5; the D gene is possibly TRBD1 (6 bases). In germline, CDR1 is WSHSY, CDR2 SAAADI. V gave up 3 bases and J gave up 3 bases, with 12 bases separating them. The CDR3 loop spans 15 amino acids. The CDR3 DNA is TGCGCCAGCAGTGAAGTTTCAGGGGTCAATCAGCCCCAGCATTTT. It translates to CASSEVSGVNQPQHF.

The rearrangement uses TRBV10-2 and TRBJ2-7; 9 bases align to TRBD1. The CDR3 has 14 residues. V shed 6 bases and J 6 bases; nucleotides not matched to a gene: 9. Germline assignment: CDR1 WSHSY and CDR2 SAAADI. The CDR3 nucleotides are TGCGCCAGCAGAGAACGGGACAGGGTGGGCGAGCAGTACTTC. Protein sequence: CASRERDRVGEQYF.

This chain joins TRBV5-8 and TRBJ2-2; D perhaps matches TRBD1 (6 bases). V lost 9 bases, J lost 1 base, and 10 bases lay in between. The germline gives CDR1 SGHTS, CDR2 YDEGEE. The CDR3 totals 13 residues. CDR3 loop: CATHRENTGELFF. As DNA, the CDR3 is TGTGCCACTCACAGGGAGAACACCGGGGAGCTGTTTTTT. Full variable domain (remainder filled in from reference TRBV5-8 and TRBJ2-2): EAGVTQSPTHLIKTRGQQATLRCSPISGHTSVYWYQQALGLGLQFLLWYDEGEERNRGNFPPRFSGRQFPNYSSELNVNALELEDSALYLCATHRENTGELFFGEGSRLTVL.

This chain joins TRBV20-1 and TRBJ1-5, with D possibly TRBD1 on 5 matching bases. The CDR3 spans 13 residues. Deletions cut 3 bases from V and 3 bases from J, with 9 bases between. Germline lookup yields CDR1 DFQATT and CDR2 SNEGSKA (reference sequence). The CDR3 DNA is TGCAGTGCTAGTGACAGTTCCAATCAGCCCCAGCATTTT. Its protein is CSASDSSNQPQHF.

The chain carries TRBV21-1 and TRBJ1-5. TRBV21-1 is designated a pseudogene. The length of the CDR3 is 13 residues. CDR3 region: CASSKVCDQPQHF. The CDR3 region has the DNA TGTGCCAGCAGCAAAGTCTGTGATCAGCCCCAGCATTTT.

This clone was detected once. In the same sample, other DNA sequences code for this CDR3. The V and J genes are TRBV5-1 and TRBJ2-7, with 12 bases that match TRBD1. This CDR3 spans 15 amino acids. V lost 4 bases to trimming and J lost 4 bases; unmatched junction nucleotides: 6. Germline assignment: CDR1 SGHRS and CDR2 YFSETQ. The CDR3 sequence: CASSPGTGGGYEQYF. The CDR3 bases are TGCGCCAGCAGCCCCGGGACAGGGGGCGGTTACGAGCAGTACTTC.

A few counts support this clone. The gene calls are TRBV4-1 and TRBJ2-7; maybe TRBD2 (6 bases). This CDR3 comprises 13 residues. With 6 bases removed from V and 9 bases from J, the gap between germline ends came to 18 bases. The germline CDR1 and CDR2 sequences are MGHRA and YSYEKL. CDR3 sequence (DNA): TGCGCCAGCAGTGAAGGACGGGGGTTTGGGCAGTACTTC. This sequence encodes CASSEGRGFGQYF.

V is TRBV11-3 and J is TRBJ2-1; D perhaps matches TRBD2 (5 bases). The V gene lost 3 bases and the J gene lost 8 bases, with 11 bases spanning the gap. The CDR3 sequence is 13 residues long. The germline CDR1 and CDR2 sequences are SGHNT and YENEEA. Here the CDR3 reads CASSFRTLHEQFF. The DNA for the CDR3 is TGTGCCAGCAGCTTTCGGACTCTGCATGAGCAGTTCTTC. The full variable domain, in which reference TRBV11-3 and TRBJ2-1 provide the parts outside the CDR3, is EAGVVQSPRYKIIEKKQPVAFWCNPISGHNTLYWYLQNLGQGPELLIRYENEEAVDDSQLPKDRFSAERLKGVDSTLKIQPAELGDSAVYLCASSFRTLHEQFFGPGTRLTVL.

As to this clone: Other DNA sequences within the sample encode an identical CDR3. The chain links TRBV18 to TRBJ1-4; D might be TRBD1 (5 bases). Germline V gene sequence: CDR1 KGHSH, CDR2 LQKENI. The V end was cut by 2 bases, the J end by 6 bases, with 10 bases between. This CDR3 is built from 14 residues. The CDR3 region has the DNA TGTGCCAGCTCACCAGGGCAGGGTGATGAAAAACTGTTTTTT. It is translated as CASSPGQGDEKLFF.